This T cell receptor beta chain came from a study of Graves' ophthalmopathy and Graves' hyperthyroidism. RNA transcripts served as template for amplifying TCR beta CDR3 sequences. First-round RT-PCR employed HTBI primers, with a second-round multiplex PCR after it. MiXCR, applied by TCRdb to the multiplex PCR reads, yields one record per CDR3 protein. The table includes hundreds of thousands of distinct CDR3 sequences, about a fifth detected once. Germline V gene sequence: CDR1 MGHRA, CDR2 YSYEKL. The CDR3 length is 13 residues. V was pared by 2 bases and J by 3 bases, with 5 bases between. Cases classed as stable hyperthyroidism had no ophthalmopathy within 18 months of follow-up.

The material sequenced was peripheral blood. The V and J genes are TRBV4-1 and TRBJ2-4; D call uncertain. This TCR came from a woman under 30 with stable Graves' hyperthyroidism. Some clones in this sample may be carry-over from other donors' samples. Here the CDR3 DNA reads TGCGCCAGCAGCCAAACGAGCAAAAACATTCAGTACTTC. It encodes CASSQTSKNIQYF.